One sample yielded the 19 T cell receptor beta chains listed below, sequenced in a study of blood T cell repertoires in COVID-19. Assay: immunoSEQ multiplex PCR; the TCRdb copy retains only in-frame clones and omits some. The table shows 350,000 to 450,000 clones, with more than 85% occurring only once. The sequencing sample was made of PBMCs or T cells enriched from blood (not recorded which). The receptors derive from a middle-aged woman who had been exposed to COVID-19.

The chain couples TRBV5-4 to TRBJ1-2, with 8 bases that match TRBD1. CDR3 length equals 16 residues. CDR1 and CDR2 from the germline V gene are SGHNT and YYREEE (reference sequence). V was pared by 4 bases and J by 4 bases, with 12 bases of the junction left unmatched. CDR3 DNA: TGTGCCAGCAGCCCATCTCTGACAGGGGTCTCCTATGGCTACACCTTC. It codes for CASSPSLTGVSYGYTF.

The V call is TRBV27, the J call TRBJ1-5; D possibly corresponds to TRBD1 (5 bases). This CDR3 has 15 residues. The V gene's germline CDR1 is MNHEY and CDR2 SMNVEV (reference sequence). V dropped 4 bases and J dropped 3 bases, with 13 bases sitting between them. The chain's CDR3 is CASSSYRQPNQPQHF. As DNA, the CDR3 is TGTGCCAGCAGTTCATATCGACAGCCCAATCAGCCCCAGCATTTT.

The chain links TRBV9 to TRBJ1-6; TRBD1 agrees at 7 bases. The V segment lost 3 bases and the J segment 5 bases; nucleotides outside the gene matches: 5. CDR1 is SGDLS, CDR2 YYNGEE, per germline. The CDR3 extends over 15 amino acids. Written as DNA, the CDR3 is TGTGCCAGCAGCGGAGGAGGGGGCCATAATTCACCCCTCCACTTT. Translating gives CASSGGGGHNSPLHF.

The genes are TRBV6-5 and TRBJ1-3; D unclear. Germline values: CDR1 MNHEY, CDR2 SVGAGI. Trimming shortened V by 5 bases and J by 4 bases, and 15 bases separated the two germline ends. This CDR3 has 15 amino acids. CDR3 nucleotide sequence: TGTGCCAGCAGTCCGGGAGGGTTCTCGGGAAACACCATATATTTT. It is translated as CASSPGGFSGNTIYF.

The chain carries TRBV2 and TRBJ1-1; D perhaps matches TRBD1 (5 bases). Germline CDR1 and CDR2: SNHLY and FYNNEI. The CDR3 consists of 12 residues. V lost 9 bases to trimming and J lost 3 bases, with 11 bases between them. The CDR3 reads CARGGSYTEAFF. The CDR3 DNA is TGTGCCAGGGGGGGTTCCTACACTGAAGCTTTCTTT.

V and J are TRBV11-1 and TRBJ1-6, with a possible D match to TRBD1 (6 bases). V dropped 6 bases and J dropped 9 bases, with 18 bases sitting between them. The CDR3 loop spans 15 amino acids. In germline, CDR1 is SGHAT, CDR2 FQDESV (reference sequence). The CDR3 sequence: CASRDTGITASPLHF. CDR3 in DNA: TGTGCCAGCAGAGACACAGGGATTACTGCTTCACCCCTCCACTTT.

CDR3 nucleotides: TGTGCCAGCAGCCACCCGGGACAGCCCCAAAACTATGGCTACACCTTC. Its translation is CASSHPGQPQNYGYTF. The chain combines TRBV3-1 (or the pseudogene TRBV3-2) with TRBJ1-2, with 7 bases aligning to TRBD1. CDR3 length: 16 amino acids. Germline V CDR1 and CDR2: LGHDT, YNNKEL (reference sequence). V shed 3 bases and J 2 bases; nucleotides not matched to a gene: 9.

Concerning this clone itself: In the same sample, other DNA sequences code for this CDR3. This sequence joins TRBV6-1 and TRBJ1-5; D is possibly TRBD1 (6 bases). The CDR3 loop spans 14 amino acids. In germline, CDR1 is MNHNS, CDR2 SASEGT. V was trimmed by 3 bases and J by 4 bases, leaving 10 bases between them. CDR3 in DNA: TGTGCCAGCAGTGAGGGAGGGGGGAATCAGCCCCAGCATTTT. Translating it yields CASSEGGGNQPQHF.

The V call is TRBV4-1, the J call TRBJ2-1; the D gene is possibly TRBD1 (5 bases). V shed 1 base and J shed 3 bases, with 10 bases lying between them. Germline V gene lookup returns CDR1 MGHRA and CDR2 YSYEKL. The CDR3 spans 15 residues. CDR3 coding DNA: TGCGCCAGCAGCCAAGGTGGCAGGGACTACAATGAGCAGTTCTTC. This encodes CASSQGGRDYNEQFF.

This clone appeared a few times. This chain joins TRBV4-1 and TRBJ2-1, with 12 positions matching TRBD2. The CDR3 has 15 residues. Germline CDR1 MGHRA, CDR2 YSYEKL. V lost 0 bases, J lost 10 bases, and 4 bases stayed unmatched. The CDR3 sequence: CASSQELAGGGEQFF. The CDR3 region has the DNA TGCGCCAGCAGCCAAGAACTAGCGGGGGGAGGGGAGCAGTTCTTC.

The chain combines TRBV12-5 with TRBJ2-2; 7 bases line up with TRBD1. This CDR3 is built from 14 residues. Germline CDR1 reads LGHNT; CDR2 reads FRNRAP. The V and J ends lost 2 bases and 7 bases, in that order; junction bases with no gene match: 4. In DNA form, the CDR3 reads TGTGCTAGTGGTTTGTACAGGGGAAGCGGGGAGCTGTTTTTT. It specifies CASGLYRGSGELFF.

The CDR3 DNA follows: TGTGCCAGCAGTGAAGTGACGAGGGCCGAGCAGTACTTC. Translating it yields CASSEVTRAEQYF. The gene calls are TRBV6-1 and TRBJ2-7; a weak D match, TRBD2 (5 bases). The CDR3 contains 13 residues. Germline CDR1 reads MNHNS; CDR2 reads SASEGT. V shed 1 base and J shed 6 bases, with 10 bases lying between them.

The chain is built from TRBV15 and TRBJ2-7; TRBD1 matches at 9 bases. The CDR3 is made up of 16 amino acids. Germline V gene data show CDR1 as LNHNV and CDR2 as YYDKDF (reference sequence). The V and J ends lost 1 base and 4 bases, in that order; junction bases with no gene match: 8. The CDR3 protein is CATSRGPGQGSYEQYF. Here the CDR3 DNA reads TGTGCCACCAGCAGAGGACCTGGACAGGGGAGTTACGAGCAGTACTTC.

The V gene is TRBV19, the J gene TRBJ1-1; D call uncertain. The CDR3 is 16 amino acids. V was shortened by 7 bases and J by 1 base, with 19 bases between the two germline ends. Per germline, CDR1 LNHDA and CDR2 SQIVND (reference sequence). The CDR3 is CASIPRVGEGNTEAFF. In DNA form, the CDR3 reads TGTGCCAGTATTCCCCGGGTGGGTGAGGGGAACACTGAAGCTTTCTTT.

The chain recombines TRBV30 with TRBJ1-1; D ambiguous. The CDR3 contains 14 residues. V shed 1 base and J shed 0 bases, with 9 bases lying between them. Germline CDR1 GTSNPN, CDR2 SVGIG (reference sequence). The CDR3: CAWSGATVNTEAFF. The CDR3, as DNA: TGTGCCTGGAGTGGGGCTACTGTGAACACTGAAGCTTTCTTT.

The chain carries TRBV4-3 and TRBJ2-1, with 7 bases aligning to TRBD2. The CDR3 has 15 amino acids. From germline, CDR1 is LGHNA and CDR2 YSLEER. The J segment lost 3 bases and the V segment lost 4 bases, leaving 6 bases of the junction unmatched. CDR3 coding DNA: TGCGCCAGCAGCCCCCGAGCGGGACTCTACAATGAGCAGTTCTTC. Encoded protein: CASSPRAGLYNEQFF.

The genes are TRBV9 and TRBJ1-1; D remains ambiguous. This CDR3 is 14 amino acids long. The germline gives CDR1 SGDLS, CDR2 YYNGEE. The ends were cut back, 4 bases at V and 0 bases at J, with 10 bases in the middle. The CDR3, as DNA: TGTGCCAGCAGCTCGGAGGTCATGAACACTGAAGCTTTCTTT. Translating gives CASSSEVMNTEAFF.

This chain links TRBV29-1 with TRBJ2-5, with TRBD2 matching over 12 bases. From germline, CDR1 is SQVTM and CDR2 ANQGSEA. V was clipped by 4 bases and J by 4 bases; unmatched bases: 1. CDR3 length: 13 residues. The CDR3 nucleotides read TGCAGCGTTGCGGGACTAGCGGGAGAGACCCAGTACTTC. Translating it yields CSVAGLAGETQYF.

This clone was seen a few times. The CDR3 region has the DNA TGTGCCACCAGTCCCGGGACTATCAGTAATGAGCAGTTCTTC. Translation gives CATSPGTISNEQFF. The chain uses TRBV24-1 and TRBJ2-1; TRBD2 agrees at 7 bases. This CDR3 comprises 14 residues. Germline trimming cut 6 bases from V and 7 bases from J; bases unmatched to any gene: 8. CDR1 KGHDR and CDR2 SFDVKD come from the germline V gene.